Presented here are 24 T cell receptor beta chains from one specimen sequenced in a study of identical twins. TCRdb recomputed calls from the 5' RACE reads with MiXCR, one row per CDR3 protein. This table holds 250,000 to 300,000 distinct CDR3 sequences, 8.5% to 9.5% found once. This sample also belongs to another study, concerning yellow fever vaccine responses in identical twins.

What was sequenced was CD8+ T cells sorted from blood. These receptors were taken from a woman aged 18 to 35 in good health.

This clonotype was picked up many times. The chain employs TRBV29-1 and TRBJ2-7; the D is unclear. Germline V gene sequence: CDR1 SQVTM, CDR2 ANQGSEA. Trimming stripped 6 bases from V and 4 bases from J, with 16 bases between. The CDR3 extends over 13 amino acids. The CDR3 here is CSVQNPTRYEQYF. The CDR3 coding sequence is TGCAGCGTACAAAACCCGACGAGATACGAGCAGTACTTC.

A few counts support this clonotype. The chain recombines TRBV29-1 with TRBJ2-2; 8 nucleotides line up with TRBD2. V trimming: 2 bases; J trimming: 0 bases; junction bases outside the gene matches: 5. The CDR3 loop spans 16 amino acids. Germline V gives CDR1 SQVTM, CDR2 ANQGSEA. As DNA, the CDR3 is TGCAGCGTTGAACCTCTACTAGCGGCGAACACCGGGGAGCTGTTTTTT. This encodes CSVEPLLAANTGELFF.

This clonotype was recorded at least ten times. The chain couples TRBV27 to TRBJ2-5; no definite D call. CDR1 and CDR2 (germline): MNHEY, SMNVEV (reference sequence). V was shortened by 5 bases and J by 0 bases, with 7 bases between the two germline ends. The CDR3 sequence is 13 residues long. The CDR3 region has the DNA TGTGCCAGCAGTGTAAATTACCAAGAGACCCAGTACTTC. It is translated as CASSVNYQETQYF.

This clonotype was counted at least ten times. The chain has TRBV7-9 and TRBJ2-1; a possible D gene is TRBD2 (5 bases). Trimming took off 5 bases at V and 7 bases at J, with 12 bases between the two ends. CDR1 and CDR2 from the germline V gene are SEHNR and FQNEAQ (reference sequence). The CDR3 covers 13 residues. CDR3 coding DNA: TGTGCCAGCAGCCTCCCCGGGGAGAATGAGCAGTTCTTC. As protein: CASSLPGENEQFF.

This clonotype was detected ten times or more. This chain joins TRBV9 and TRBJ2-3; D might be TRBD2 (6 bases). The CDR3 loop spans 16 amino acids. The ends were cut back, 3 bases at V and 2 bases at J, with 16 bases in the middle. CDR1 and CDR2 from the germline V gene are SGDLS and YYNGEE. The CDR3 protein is CASSASRGFSTDTQYF. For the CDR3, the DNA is TGTGCCAGCAGCGCCAGTCGGGGGTTCTCCACAGATACGCAGTATTTT.

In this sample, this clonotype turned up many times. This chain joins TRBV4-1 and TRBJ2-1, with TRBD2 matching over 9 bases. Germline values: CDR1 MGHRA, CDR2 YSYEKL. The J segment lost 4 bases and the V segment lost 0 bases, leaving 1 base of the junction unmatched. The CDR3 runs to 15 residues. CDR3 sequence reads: CASSQELAGYNEQFF. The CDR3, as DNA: TGCGCCAGCAGCCAAGAACTAGCGGGTTACAATGAGCAGTTCTTC.

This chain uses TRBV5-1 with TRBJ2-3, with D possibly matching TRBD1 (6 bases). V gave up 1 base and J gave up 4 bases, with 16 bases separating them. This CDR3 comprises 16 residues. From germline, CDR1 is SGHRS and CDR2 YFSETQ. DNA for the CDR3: TGCGCCAGCAGCTTGTTCCAGGGAGAGGGGGCAGATACGCAGTATTTT. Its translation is CASSLFQGEGADTQYF.

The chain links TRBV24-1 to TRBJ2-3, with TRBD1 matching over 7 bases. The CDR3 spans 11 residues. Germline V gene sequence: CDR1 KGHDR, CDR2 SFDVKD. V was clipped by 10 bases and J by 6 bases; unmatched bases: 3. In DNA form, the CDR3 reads TGTGCCACGAAACAGGGGGATACGCAGTATTTT. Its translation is CATKQGDTQYF.

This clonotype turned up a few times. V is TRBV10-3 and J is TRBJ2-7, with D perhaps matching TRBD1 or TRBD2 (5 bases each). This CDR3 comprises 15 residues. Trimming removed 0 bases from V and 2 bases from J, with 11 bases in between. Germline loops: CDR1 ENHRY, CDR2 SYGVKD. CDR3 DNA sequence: TGTGCCATCAGTGAGTCGAAAGGGACGGCCTACGAGCAGTACTTC. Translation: CAISESKGTAYEQYF.

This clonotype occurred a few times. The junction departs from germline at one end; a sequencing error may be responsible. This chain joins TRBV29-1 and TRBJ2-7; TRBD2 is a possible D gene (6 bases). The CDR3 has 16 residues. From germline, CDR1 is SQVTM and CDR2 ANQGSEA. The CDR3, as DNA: TGCAGCGTCGAAGGAGTAAGCGGGTGGCCCTCCTACGAGCAGTACTTC. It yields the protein CSVEGVSGWPSYEQYF.

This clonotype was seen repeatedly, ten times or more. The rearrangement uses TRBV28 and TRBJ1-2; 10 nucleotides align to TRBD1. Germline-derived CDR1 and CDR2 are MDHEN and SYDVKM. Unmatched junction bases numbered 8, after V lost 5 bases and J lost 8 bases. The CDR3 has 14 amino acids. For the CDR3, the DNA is TGTGCCAGCAGTGTTACCGGGACAGGGGACGGCTACACCTTC. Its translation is CASSVTGTGDGYTF.

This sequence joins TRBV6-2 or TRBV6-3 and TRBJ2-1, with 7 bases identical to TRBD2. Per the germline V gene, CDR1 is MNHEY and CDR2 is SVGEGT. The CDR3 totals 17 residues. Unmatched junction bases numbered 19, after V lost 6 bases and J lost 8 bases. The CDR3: CASSAPAAGIEVHEQFF. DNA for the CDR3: TGTGCCAGCAGCGCCCCCGCAGCGGGAATCGAGGTACATGAGCAGTTCTTC.

The CDR3 nucleotides are TGCGCCAGCAGCCAATTGGACAGGGGGACAAACGAGCAGTACTTC. Amino acid sequence: CASSQLDRGTNEQYF. The chain combines TRBV4-1 with TRBJ2-7, with 10 bases fitting TRBD1. CDR1 MGHRA and CDR2 YSYEKL come from the germline V gene. This CDR3 has 15 residues. Trimming removed 2 bases from V and 5 bases from J; junction bases left unmatched: 6.

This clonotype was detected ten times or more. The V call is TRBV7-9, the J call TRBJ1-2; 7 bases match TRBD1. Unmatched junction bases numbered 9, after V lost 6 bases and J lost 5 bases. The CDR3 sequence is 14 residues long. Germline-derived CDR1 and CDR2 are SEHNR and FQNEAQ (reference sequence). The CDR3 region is CASSHDRDPYGYTF. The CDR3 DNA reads TGTGCCAGCAGTCACGACAGGGACCCTTATGGCTACACCTTC.

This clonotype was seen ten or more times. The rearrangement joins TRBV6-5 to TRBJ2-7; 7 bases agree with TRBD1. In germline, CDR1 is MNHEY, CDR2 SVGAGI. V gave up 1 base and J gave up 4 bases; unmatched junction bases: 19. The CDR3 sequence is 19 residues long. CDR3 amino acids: CASSYFPERPGTAFYEQYF. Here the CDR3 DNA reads TGTGCCAGCAGTTACTTCCCTGAGCGACCGGGGACAGCCTTTTACGAGCAGTACTTC.

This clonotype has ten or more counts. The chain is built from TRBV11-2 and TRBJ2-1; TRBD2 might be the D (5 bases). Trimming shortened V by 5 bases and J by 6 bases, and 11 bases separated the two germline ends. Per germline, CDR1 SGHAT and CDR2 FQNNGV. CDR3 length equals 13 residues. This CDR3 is CASSLPAGNEQFF. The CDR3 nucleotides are TGTGCCAGCAGCCTCCCGGCGGGCAATGAGCAGTTCTTC. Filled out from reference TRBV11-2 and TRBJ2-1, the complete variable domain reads EAGVAQSPRYKIIEKRQSVAFWCNPISGHATLYWYQQILGQGPKLLIQFQNNGVVDDSQLPKDRFSAERLKGVDSTLKIQPAKLEDSAVYLCASSLPAGNEQFFGPGTRLTVL.

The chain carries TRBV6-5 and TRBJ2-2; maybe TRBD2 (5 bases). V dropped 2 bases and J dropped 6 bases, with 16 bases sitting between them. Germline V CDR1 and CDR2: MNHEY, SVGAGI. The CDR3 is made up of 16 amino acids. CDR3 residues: CASSYEGGATSGELFF. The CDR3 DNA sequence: TGTGCCAGCAGTTACGAGGGCGGTGCGACATCCGGGGAGCTGTTTTTT.

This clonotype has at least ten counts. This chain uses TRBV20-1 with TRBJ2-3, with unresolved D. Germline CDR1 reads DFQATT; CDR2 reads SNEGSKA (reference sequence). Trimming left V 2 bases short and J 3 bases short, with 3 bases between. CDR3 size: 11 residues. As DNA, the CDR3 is TGCAGTGCTAGACATACAGATACGCAGTATTTT. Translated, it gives CSARHTDTQYF.

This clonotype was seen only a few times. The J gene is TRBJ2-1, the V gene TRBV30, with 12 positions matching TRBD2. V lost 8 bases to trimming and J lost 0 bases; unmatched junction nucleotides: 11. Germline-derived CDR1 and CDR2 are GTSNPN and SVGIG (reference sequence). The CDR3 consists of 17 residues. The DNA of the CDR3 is TGTGCCAGCCTGGGGACTAGCGGGCCGAGCTCCTACAATGAGCAGTTCTTC. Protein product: CASLGTSGPSSYNEQFF.

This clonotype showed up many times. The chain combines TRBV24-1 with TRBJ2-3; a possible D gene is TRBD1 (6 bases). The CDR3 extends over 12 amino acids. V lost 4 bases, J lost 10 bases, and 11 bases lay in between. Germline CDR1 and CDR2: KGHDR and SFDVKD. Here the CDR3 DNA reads TGTGCCACCAGTGAAAGGACAGACCCGCAGTATTTT. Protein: CATSERTDPQYF.

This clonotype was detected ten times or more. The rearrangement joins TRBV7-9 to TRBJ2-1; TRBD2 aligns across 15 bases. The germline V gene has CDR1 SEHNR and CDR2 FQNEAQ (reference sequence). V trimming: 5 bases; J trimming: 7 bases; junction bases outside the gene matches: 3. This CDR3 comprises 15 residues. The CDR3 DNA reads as TGTGCCAGCAGCGGGGGACTAGCGGGAGGAAATGAGCAGTTCTTC. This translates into CASSGGLAGGNEQFF.

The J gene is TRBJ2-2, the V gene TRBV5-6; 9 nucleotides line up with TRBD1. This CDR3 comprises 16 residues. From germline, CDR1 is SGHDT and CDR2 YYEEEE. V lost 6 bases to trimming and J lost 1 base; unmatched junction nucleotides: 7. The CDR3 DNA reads TGTGCCAGCAATCTTGTGGGACAGGGGAACACCGGGGAGCTGTTTTTT. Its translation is CASNLVGQGNTGELFF.

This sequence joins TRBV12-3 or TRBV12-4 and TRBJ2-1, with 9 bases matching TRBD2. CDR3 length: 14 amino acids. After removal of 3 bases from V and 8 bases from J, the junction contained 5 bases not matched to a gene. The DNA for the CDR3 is TGTGCCAGCAGTTTGAGCGGGAGGAGGTATGAGCAGTTCTTC. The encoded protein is CASSLSGRRYEQFF.

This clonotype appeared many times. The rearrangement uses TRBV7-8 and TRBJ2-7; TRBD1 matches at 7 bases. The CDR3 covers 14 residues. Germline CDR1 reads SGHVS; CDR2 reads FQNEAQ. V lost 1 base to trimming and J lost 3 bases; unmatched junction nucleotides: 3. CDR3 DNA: TGTGCCAGCAGCTTAGGACAGGGTCACTACGAGCAGTACTTC. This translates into CASSLGQGHYEQYF.